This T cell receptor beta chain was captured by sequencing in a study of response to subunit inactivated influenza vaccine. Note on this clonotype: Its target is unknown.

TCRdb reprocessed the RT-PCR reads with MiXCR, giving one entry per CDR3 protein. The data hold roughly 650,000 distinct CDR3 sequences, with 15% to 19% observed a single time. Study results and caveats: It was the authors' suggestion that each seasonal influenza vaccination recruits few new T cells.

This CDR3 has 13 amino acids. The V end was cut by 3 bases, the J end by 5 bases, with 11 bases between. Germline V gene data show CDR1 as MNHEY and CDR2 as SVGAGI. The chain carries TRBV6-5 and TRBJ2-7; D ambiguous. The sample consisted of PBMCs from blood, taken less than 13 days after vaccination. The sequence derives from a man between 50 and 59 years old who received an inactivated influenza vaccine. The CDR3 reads CASSYSSRDEQYF. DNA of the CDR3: TGTGCCAGCAGTTATTCGTCCCGGGACGAGCAGTACTTC.